This T cell receptor (beta chain) stems from a study of regulatory T cells in long-lasting Graves disease. CDR1 is DFQATT and CDR2 is SNEGSKA in the germline V gene (reference sequence). V was pared by 5 bases and J by 0 bases, with 11 bases between. The CDR3 is made up of 14 amino acids. At least ten counts were recorded for this clonotype. Time point defined: newly diagnosed GD, antithyroid drugs for less than 3 months. With RNA extracted from PBMCs as input, the TCR library was made. Arm-PCR of CDR3 regions and iRepertoire HTBI primers were used to build TCR beta libraries. TCRdb recomputed calls from the multiplex PCR reads with MiXCR, one row per CDR3 protein. The table records roughly 350,000 distinct CDR3 sequences, 15% to 20% of them present only once. This sample also belongs to another study, concerning T cells in Graves' hyperthyroidism and ophthalmopathy.

The clonotype was recovered from a woman aged 18-29 years with Graves disease. This rearrangement joins TRBV20-1 to TRBJ2-1, with D hard to call. Sequencing used peripheral blood mononuclear cells (PBMCs), obtained at new diagnosis, from a patient treated with antithyroid drugs. The CDR3 loop reads CSAQRAYSYNEQFF. CDR3 bases: TGCAGTGCTCAAAGGGCCTACTCCTACAATGAGCAGTTCTTC.